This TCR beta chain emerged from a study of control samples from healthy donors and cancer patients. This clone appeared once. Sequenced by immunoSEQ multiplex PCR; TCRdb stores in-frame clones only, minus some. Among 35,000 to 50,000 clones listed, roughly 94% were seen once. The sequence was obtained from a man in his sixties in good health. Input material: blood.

In DNA form, the CDR3 reads TGTGCCAGCAGCTGGGGACAGGGGGATAGTCAGCCCCAGCATTTT. It specifies CASSWGQGDSQPQHF. The chain couples TRBV7-9 to TRBJ1-5; 11 positions match TRBD1. The CDR3 totals 15 residues. With V trimmed by 4 bases and J by 6 bases, 5 bases remained unmatched. Germline CDR1 SEHNR, CDR2 FQNEAQ (reference sequence).